The T cell receptor (beta chain) under discussion was sequenced for a study of sequential checkpoint blockade in melanoma. Study as a whole: Patients were randomized 1:1 to nivolumab-then-ipilimumab or ipilimumab-then-nivolumab first-line. Both treatment sequences were followed by maintenance nivolumab.

Losses at the gene ends were 6 bases for V and 2 bases for J; bases not matched to a gene: 3. Germline-derived CDR1 and CDR2 are LNHNV and YYDKDF (reference sequence). This CDR3 region has 14 residues. The table came from immunoSEQ multiplex PCR; TCRdb's copy has only in-frame clones and leaves some out. Of more than 15,000 clones listed, about 92% were seen once; the top ten hold about 22%. As for treatment: randomized to nivolumab then ipilimumab (arm A) or the reverse (arm B). No patient had prior DNA-damaging chemotherapy. From thawed PBMCs, live CD3+CD8+ cells negative for CD19 and CD56 were sorted.

This TCR derives from a human donor with melanoma. V and J are TRBV15 and TRBJ1-4; 7 nucleotides line up with TRBD1. Specimen: CD8+ T cells sorted from blood (inferred from file names), collected from a patient given nivolumab and ipilimumab in sequence. CDR3 sequence (DNA): TGTGCCACCAGGAAGACAGGGACTAATGAAAAACTGTTTTTT. Amino acids: CATRKTGTNEKLFF.